The source of this T cell receptor beta chain is a study of T cell clones after liver transplantation. Study-wide background: A pre-transplant mixed lymphocyte reaction with TCRbeta sequencing defined graft-donor-reactive clones followed in post-transplant blood.

Sequencing used immunoSEQ multiplex PCR; TCRdb keeps in-frame clones, though not all of them. Of roughly 72,000 clones in the sample, approximately 81% were seen once. V was clipped by 8 bases and J by 2 bases, with 18 bases between them. The CDR3 spans 15 residues. CDR1 LNHDA and CDR2 SQIVND come from the germline V gene (reference sequence). This sequence was found in a human patient who received a liver transplant. Part of the T cells may come from the graft donor. The sample in question was CD4+ T cells from blood, obtained less than 50 months after liver transplant. The chain has TRBV19 and TRBJ1-1; D gene uncertain. The CDR3 protein is CASGEVFGINTEAFF. The CDR3 DNA reads TGTGCCAGTGGGGAAGTTTTCGGGATAAACACTGAAGCTTTCTTT. The complete variable domain, with remaining parts taken from reference TRBV19 and TRBJ1-1, reads DGGITQSPKYLFRKEGQNVTLSCEQNLNHDAMYWYRQDPGQGLRLIYYSQIVNDFQKGDIAEGYSVSREKKESFPLTVTSAQKNPTAFYLCASGEVFGINTEAFFGQGTRLTVV.